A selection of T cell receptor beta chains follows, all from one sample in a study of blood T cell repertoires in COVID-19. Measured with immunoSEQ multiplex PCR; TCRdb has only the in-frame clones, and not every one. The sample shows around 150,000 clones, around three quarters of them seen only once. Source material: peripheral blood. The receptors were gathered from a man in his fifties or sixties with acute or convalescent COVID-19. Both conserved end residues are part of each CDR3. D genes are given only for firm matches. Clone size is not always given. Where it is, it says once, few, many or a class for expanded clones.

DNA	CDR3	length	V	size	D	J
TGTGCCAGAAGCAAGCCTAGCGTGAGGGAGCAGTACTTC	CARSKPSVREQYF	13	TRBV5-3	NA	NA	TRBJ2-7
TGTGCCAGCAGCCCTGGACAGGGGGCAGGAGAGCAGTACTTC	CASSPGQGAGEQYF	14	TRBV5-4	NA	TRBD1	TRBJ2-7
TGCGCCAGCAGCTTGTCATCTGGCGGGTCTCAAGAGACCCAGTACTTC	CASSLSSGGSQETQYF	16	TRBV5-1	NA	NA	TRBJ2-5
TGTGCCAGCAGCCCCCGGGGAGGGAACACCGGGGAGCTGTTTTTT	CASSPRGGNTGELFF	15	TRBV9	NA	NA	TRBJ2-2
TGCGCCAGCAGTCAATCCTCGGACAGGGGAGGATCCGGGGAGCTGTTTTTT	CASSQSSDRGGSGELFF	17	TRBV23-1	NA	TRBD1	TRBJ2-2
TGTGCCACCAGCTATCGACAGGGGGACCAGCCCCAGCATTTT	CATSYRQGDQPQHF	14	TRBV15	few	TRBD1	TRBJ1-5
TGTGCCAGCAGCCCCTGGGGGACAGGAATGAATGAGCAGTTCTTC	CASSPWGTGMNEQFF	15	TRBV28	NA	TRBD1	TRBJ2-1
TGTGCCAGCTCACCCGTACCCCACGGAAACATTCAGTACTTC	CASSPVPHGNIQYF	14	TRBV18	NA	NA	TRBJ2-4
TGTGCCAGCAGTTTTGGTCGGGAGGGTCGTAATGAGCAGTTCTTC	CASSFGREGRNEQFF	15	TRBV27	few	TRBD2	TRBJ2-1
TGTGCCAGCAGCTTAGCGGGGACGTACGGCGATACGCAGTATTTT	CASSLAGTYGDTQYF	15	TRBV7-3	NA	NA	TRBJ2-3
TGCGCCAGCAGTGAGTCCGGGCCCCCCGGGGTTACGCAGTATTTT	CASSESGPPGVTQYF	15	TRBV10-2	NA	NA	TRBJ2-3
TGCGCCAGCCACCCTGGACAGTACCAAGAGACCCAGTACTTC	CASHPGQYQETQYF	14	TRBV5-1	NA	NA	TRBJ2-5
TGTGCCAGCAGCTTGGGAACAGGGATGCACGAGCAGTACTTC	CASSLGTGMHEQYF	14	TRBV7-9	NA	NA	TRBJ2-7
TGTGCCTGGACCCGGGGACAGAGCACAGATACGCAGTATTTT	CAWTRGQSTDTQYF	14	TRBV30	NA	TRBD1	TRBJ2-3
TGCGCCAGCAGCTTGGGGACAGGGGGCTCTGGAAACACCATATATTTT	CASSLGTGGSGNTIYF	16	TRBV5-1	once	TRBD1	TRBJ1-3
TGTGCCAGCAGCTTAGGGACTAGCGGGTACAATGAGCAGTTCTTC	CASSLGTSGYNEQFF	15	TRBV7-3	once	TRBD2	TRBJ2-1